These T cell receptor beta chains were read from a single sample in a study of PD-1 blockade in classical Hodgkin lymphoma. The table came from immunoSEQ multiplex PCR; TCRdb's copy has only in-frame clones and leaves some out. The table includes 20,000 to 30,000 clones, about 80% detected once. Sample: peripheral blood mononuclear cells (PBMCs), taken before the second cycle of nivolumab. These receptor sequences come from a human donor with classical Hodgkin lymphoma. Each CDR3 is given with its conserved first and last residue. The D gene is left open where the match is weak. Expanded clones are given a class, and other clones once, few, many or no size at all.

v_gene: TRBV19; j_gene: TRBJ2-2; abundance: few; d_gene: TRBD2; CDR3aa: CASSPGTGLAGVAGELFF; CDR3nt: TGTGCCAGTAGCCCCGGGACCGGACTAGCGGGAGTCGCCGGGGAGCTGTTTTTT
v_gene: TRBV18; j_gene: TRBJ1-2; abundance: NA; d_gene: TRBD1; CDR3aa: CASSPGTVRNYGYTF; CDR3nt: TGTGCCAGCTCACCAGGGACAGTCCGAAACTATGGCTACACCTTC
v_gene: TRBV11-2; j_gene: TRBJ2-3; abundance: few; d_gene: TRBD2; CDR3aa: CASSSIGASGRRDTQYF; CDR3nt: TGTGCCAGCAGCTCGATAGGGGCCAGCGGGAGAAGGGATACGCAGTATTTT
v_gene: TRBV12-5; j_gene: TRBJ2-1; abundance: NA; d_gene: TRBD1; CDR3aa: CASGFVTGGDLNEQFF; CDR3nt: TGTGCTAGTGGTTTTGTCACAGGGGGCGATTTGAATGAGCAGTTCTTC
v_gene: TRBV19; j_gene: TRBJ2-2; abundance: NA; d_gene: TRBD2; CDR3aa: CASTLEPLAGATGYAGELFF; CDR3nt: TGTGCCAGTACCCTAGAACCCCTAGCGGGAGCGACGGGATACGCCGGGGAGCTGTTTTTT
v_gene: TRBV19; j_gene: TRBJ1-2; abundance: NA; d_gene: NA; CDR3aa: CASSISSVNSNYGYTF; CDR3nt: TGTGCCAGTAGTATATCTAGTGTCAACTCTAACTATGGCTACACCTTC
v_gene: TRBV2; j_gene: TRBJ1-5; abundance: few; d_gene: NA; CDR3aa: CASSEGGQPQHF; CDR3nt: TGTGCCAGCAGTGAAGGGGGTCAGCCCCAGCATTTT
v_gene: TRBV4-1; j_gene: TRBJ2-7; abundance: NA; d_gene: TRBD2; CDR3aa: CASSQDGVGSGRFSYYEQYF; CDR3nt: TGCGCCAGCAGCCAAGACGGGGTCGGGAGCGGGAGATTCTCCTACTACGAGCAGTACTTC
v_gene: TRBV6-5; j_gene: TRBJ1-2; abundance: NA; d_gene: NA; CDR3aa: CASSNAGNYGYTF; CDR3nt: TGTGCCAGCAGCAACGCCGGGAACTATGGCTACACCTTC
v_gene: TRBV16; j_gene: TRBJ2-7; abundance: NA; d_gene: NA; CDR3aa: CASSPVPPPYEQYF; CDR3nt: TGTGCCAGCAGCCCTGTCCCTCCCCCCTACGAGCAGTACTTC
v_gene: TRBV5-6; j_gene: TRBJ1-4; abundance: NA; d_gene: TRBD1; CDR3aa: CASSLDRGHRTNEKLFF; CDR3nt: TGTGCCAGCAGCTTGGACAGGGGGCATCGCACTAATGAAAAACTGTTTTTT
v_gene: TRBV5-1; j_gene: TRBJ2-1; abundance: NA; d_gene: TRBD2; CDR3aa: CASSLVPGLANNEQFF; CDR3nt: TGCGCCAGCAGCTTGGTACCTGGACTAGCGAACAATGAGCAGTTCTTC
v_gene: TRBV25-1; j_gene: TRBJ1-5; abundance: NA; d_gene: NA; CDR3aa: CASSEWGVDQPQHF; CDR3nt: TGTGCCAGCAGTGAATGGGGGGTGGATCAGCCCCAGCATTTT
v_gene: TRBV18; j_gene: TRBJ2-7; abundance: NA; d_gene: NA; CDR3aa: CASSEALQPYSYEQYF; CDR3nt: TGTGCCAGCTCAGAAGCTCTCCAACCCTATTCCTACGAGCAGTACTTC
v_gene: TRBV2; j_gene: TRBJ2-1; abundance: NA; d_gene: TRBD2; CDR3aa: CASRREARLAGFEQFF; CDR3nt: TGTGCCAGCAGGAGGGAGGCCCGACTAGCGGGATTCGAGCAGTTCTTC
v_gene: TRBV29-1; j_gene: TRBJ1-2; abundance: NA; d_gene: NA; CDR3aa: CSVVETADYYGYTF; CDR3nt: TGCAGCGTTGTCGAAACGGCAGACTACTATGGCTACACCTTC
v_gene: TRBV15; j_gene: TRBJ1-2; abundance: NA; d_gene: NA; CDR3aa: CATSSPGMLYGYTF; CDR3nt: TGTGCCACCAGCAGTCCCGGGATGCTATATGGCTACACCTTC
v_gene: TRBV28; j_gene: TRBJ2-5; abundance: few; d_gene: NA; CDR3aa: CASRAQGPETQYF; CDR3nt: TGTGCCAGCAGGGCACAGGGACCAGAGACCCAGTACTTC
v_gene: TRBV6-4; j_gene: TRBJ1-5; abundance: few; d_gene: NA; CDR3aa: CASGRQGNQPQHF; CDR3nt: TGTGCCAGCGGGAGGCAGGGGAATCAGCCCCAGCATTTT
v_gene: TRBV28; j_gene: TRBJ1-2; abundance: NA; d_gene: TRBD1; CDR3aa: CASRTGGNGYTF; CDR3nt: TGTGCCAGCAGGACAGGGGGAAATGGCTACACCTTC
v_gene: TRBV10-2; j_gene: TRBJ2-3; abundance: NA; d_gene: NA; CDR3aa: CASKRADTQYF; CDR3nt: TGCGCCAGCAAGAGGGCAGATACGCAGTATTTT
v_gene: TRBV14; j_gene: TRBJ1-3; abundance: NA; d_gene: NA; CDR3aa: CASSQDTVLTRNTIYF; CDR3nt: TGTGCCAGCAGCCAAGATACCGTCCTAACAAGAAACACCATATATTTT
v_gene: TRBV13; j_gene: TRBJ2-7; abundance: NA; d_gene: TRBD2; CDR3aa: CASSLVAGGRVSYEQYF; CDR3nt: TGTGCCAGCAGCTTGGTAGCGGGAGGGAGAGTTTCCTACGAGCAGTACTTC
v_gene: TRBV18; j_gene: TRBJ1-1; abundance: NA; d_gene: NA; CDR3aa: CASSTDLNTEAFF; CDR3nt: TGTGCCAGCTCAACCGACTTGAACACTGAAGCTTTCTTT